This TCR beta chain derives from a study of CD8+CD57+ T cells in acquired aplastic anemia. Points from the study as a whole: The study identified roughly 31 CD8+ CDR3 sequences shared by patients and controls.

Germline lookup yields CDR1 SGDLS and CDR2 YYNGEE. The CDR3 is 15 amino acids. V was trimmed by 5 bases and J by 0 bases, leaving 9 bases between them. Sequencing involved patients with CD8+CD57+ cell expansion previously shown by flow cytometry. Severe acquired aplastic anemia was present in every patient. Researchers used genomic DNA as the template to profile TCR beta VDJ and CDR3. TCRdb processed the reads anew with MiXCR; each CDR3 protein has one entry. The sample lists some 170,000 distinct CDR3 sequences; 71% were seen once. The sample holds one count of this clonotype. Antigen unknown. This sequence joins TRBV9 and TRBJ1-6; no definite D call. This TCR derives from a human donor with aplastic anemia. Sequenced sample: sorted CD4+, CD8+, or CD8+CD57+ T cells (not recorded which) from PBMCs. CDR3 sequence: CASSLTSSYNSPLHF. The CDR3 coding sequence is TGTGCCAGCAGTTTAACAAGCTCCTATAATTCACCCCTCCACTTT.